These 30 T cell receptor beta chains were all obtained from the same sample, sequenced in a study of cytomegalovirus exposure and HLA in healthy donors. 13 Jbeta primers and 60 Vbeta primers were used for the PCR. Measured with immunoSEQ multiplex PCR; TCRdb has only the in-frame clones, and not every one. The table includes over 85,000 clones, less than 10% detected once. Sequenced: PBMCs. Receptors were obtained from a man aged 50-60 years in good health and CMV-seronegative.

This clone was seen a few times. The V and J genes are TRBV27 and TRBJ2-2; 8 bases are a match to TRBD2. The CDR3 is 15 amino acids. The V and J ends lost 4 bases and 3 bases, in that order; junction bases with no gene match: 4. Germline loops: CDR1 MNHEY, CDR2 SMNVEV (reference sequence). CDR3 sequence (DNA): TGTGCCAGCAGTTCAAGCGGGGGCTACACCGGGGAGCTGTTTTTT. Its translation is CASSSSGGYTGELFF.

In its sample, this clone was seen a few times. CDR3 in DNA: TGTGCCAGCGTCGGGCAGGGGAATTCACCCCTCCACTTT. As protein: CASVGQGNSPLHF. The chain joins TRBV6-5 to TRBJ1-6; possible D gene TRBD1, 6 bases. The CDR3 spans 13 residues. The germline CDR1 and CDR2 sequences are MNHEY and SVGAGI. V lost 8 bases to trimming and J lost 7 bases, with 12 bases between them.

The chain couples TRBV28 to TRBJ1-1; possible D gene TRBD1, 6 bases. There are 12 residues in the CDR3. V gave up 4 bases and J gave up 11 bases, with 14 bases separating them. From germline, CDR1 is MDHEN and CDR2 SYDVKM. The CDR3 DNA is TGTGCCAGCAGTTACACACAGGGTTACGCTTTCTTT. It yields the protein CASSYTQGYAFF.

This clone was detected only a few times. The CDR3 reads CASSLQTGNTEAFF. The CDR3 bases are TGCGCCAGCAGCTTGCAAACGGGAAACACTGAAGCTTTCTTT. The chain carries TRBV5-1 and TRBJ1-1; D is ambiguous. Germline-derived CDR1 and CDR2 are SGHRS and YFSETQ. The CDR3 has 14 amino acids. Trimming shortened V by 1 base and J by 2 bases, and 9 bases separated the two germline ends.

This clone appeared a few times. V and J are TRBV7-6 and TRBJ2-7; TRBD1 agrees at 7 bases. In germline, CDR1 is SGHVS, CDR2 FNYEAQ. The CDR3 runs to 14 residues. With 0 bases clipped from V and 7 bases from J, the junction kept 6 bases outside the gene matches. The CDR3 nucleotides read TGTGCCAGCAGCTTAGCCGACAGGGTTGGAGAGCAGTACTTC. Translated: CASSLADRVGEQYF.

This clone was found a few times. V usage is TRBV29-1 and J usage is TRBJ1-4; D may be TRBD1 (6 bases). This CDR3 is 15 amino acids long. The ends were cut back, 5 bases at V and 0 bases at J, with 13 bases in the middle. Looked up from germline, CDR1 is SQVTM and CDR2 is ANQGSEA. In nucleotides, the CDR3 is TGCAGCGTTTTGGGGACACCTGCAACTAATGAAAAACTGTTTTTT. Translation: CSVLGTPATNEKLFF.

The chain employs TRBV27 and TRBJ2-2; 9 bases are a match to TRBD2. The CDR3 spans 17 residues. V was clipped by 4 bases and J by 7 bases; unmatched bases: 13. Germline CDR1 MNHEY, CDR2 SMNVEV (reference sequence). CDR3 in DNA: TGTGCCAGCAGTTCTCGGAGGGCGGGGGGGCAGGACGGGGAGCTGTTTTTT. Translation gives CASSSRRAGGQDGELFF.

The chain is built from TRBV2 and TRBJ2-5; D gene unclear. Germline-derived CDR1 and CDR2 are SNHLY and FYNNEI. V gave up 5 bases and J gave up 7 bases, with 8 bases separating them. This CDR3 is built from 11 residues. For the CDR3, the DNA is TGTGCCAGCAGTCCCTCCAGGACCCAGTACTTC. The encoded protein is CASSPSRTQYF.

This clone was observed a few times. The gene calls are TRBV27 and TRBJ2-1; no definite D call. V gave up 6 bases and J gave up 6 bases, with 21 bases separating them. Germline-derived CDR1 and CDR2 are MNHEY and SMNVEV (reference sequence). CDR3 length: 16 amino acids. This CDR3 is CASSPPADSPINEQFF. For the CDR3, the DNA is TGTGCCAGCAGCCCCCCAGCCGACTCCCCCATCAATGAGCAGTTCTTC.

The J gene is TRBJ1-1, the V gene TRBV18; 7 bases align to TRBD1. Germline V CDR1 and CDR2: KGHSH, LQKENI. This CDR3 region has 17 residues. After removal of 3 bases from V and 0 bases from J, the junction contained 10 bases not matched to a gene. The CDR3 is CASSPGWIGGMNTEAFF. The CDR3 DNA is TGTGCCAGCTCACCGGGGTGGATAGGGGGCATGAACACTGAAGCTTTCTTT.

The chain carries TRBV14 and TRBJ1-1; D is possibly TRBD1 (6 bases). Germline loops: CDR1 SGHDN, CDR2 FVKESK. There are 13 residues in the CDR3. Deletions cut 9 bases from V and 4 bases from J, with 15 bases between. CDR3: CARRRQVSTEAFF. The CDR3, as DNA: TGTGCCAGAAGACGACAGGTGAGCACTGAAGCTTTCTTT.

This clone turned up a few times. The chain recombines TRBV27 with TRBJ2-5; possibly TRBD2 for D (7 bases). In germline, CDR1 is MNHEY, CDR2 SMNVEV (reference sequence). The CDR3 runs 14 residues. V was cut by 6 bases and J by 5 bases, with 16 bases left in between. CDR3 loop: CASRDKGGRETQYF. The CDR3 DNA reads TGTGCCAGCAGAGACAAGGGGGGGCGGGAGACCCAGTACTTC.

This clone was found many times. The chain joins TRBV5-4 to TRBJ2-3; 9 nucleotides match TRBD2. The J segment lost 0 bases and the V segment lost 4 bases, leaving 6 bases of the junction unmatched. This CDR3 has 16 residues. Germline CDR1 and CDR2: SGHNT and YYREEE (reference sequence). This CDR3 is CASSLYTSGSTDTQYF. The DNA of the CDR3 is TGTGCCAGCAGCCTCTACACTAGCGGGAGCACAGATACGCAGTATTTT. Based on the CDR3 plus reference TRBV5-4 and TRBJ2-3, the full variable domain is ETGVTQSPTHLIKTRGQQVTLRCSSQSGHNTVSWYQQALGQGPQFIFQYYREEENGRGNFPPRFSGLQFPNYSSELNVNALELDDSALYLCASSLYTSGSTDTQYFGPGTRLTVL.

This clone was observed a handful of times. The chain employs TRBV7-2 and TRBJ2-7; 14 nucleotides agree with TRBD2. This CDR3 contains 14 residues. V trimming: 6 bases; J trimming: 6 bases; junction bases outside the gene matches: 4. Looked up from germline, CDR1 is SGHTA and CDR2 is FQGNSA. The CDR3 nucleotides read TGTGCCAGCAGGCCGACTAGCGGGAGGGCCGAGCAGTACTTC. Translation: CASRPTSGRAEQYF.

On this clone: At one end the junction does not follow the germline gene, possibly because of a read error. The chain recombines TRBV5-5 with TRBJ1-1; D gene uncertain. The CDR3 contains 14 residues. Germline CDR1 and CDR2: SGHKS and YYEKEE (reference sequence). The CDR3 coding sequence is TGTGCCAGCAGCTCGACACTCGGAAACACTGGAGCTTTCTTT. Translating gives CASSSTLGNTGAFF.

This clone was counted a few times. The rearrangement joins TRBV5-1 to TRBJ2-5; possible D gene TRBD2, 5 bases. The germline CDR1 and CDR2 sequences are SGHRS and YFSETQ. The length of the CDR3 is 15 residues. Trimming took off 1 base at V and 2 bases at J, with 12 bases between the two ends. The CDR3 loop is CASSLKGSGQETQYF. CDR3 nucleotide sequence: TGCGCCAGCAGCTTGAAGGGCTCGGGGCAAGAGACCCAGTACTTC.

V usage is TRBV5-1 and J usage is TRBJ2-1; D possibly corresponds to TRBD1 (6 bases). Germline V gene lookup returns CDR1 SGHRS and CDR2 YFSETQ. V was pared by 0 bases and J by 7 bases, with 23 bases between. The CDR3 length is 18 residues. The CDR3 bases are TGCGCCAGCAGCTTGGGACCTACAGGGATCGGGGCGAGTAATGAGCAGTTCTTC. This sequence encodes CASSLGPTGIGASNEQFF.

This clone was recorded a few times. The V and J genes are TRBV28 and TRBJ1-5; D call uncertain. CDR1 MDHEN and CDR2 SYDVKM come from the germline V gene. The CDR3 length is 14 residues. With 3 bases removed from V and 2 bases from J, the gap between germline ends came to 8 bases. This CDR3 reads CASSFRGGNQPQHF. The CDR3 DNA sequence: TGTGCCAGCAGTTTTAGAGGTGGCAATCAGCCCCAGCATTTT.

The chain links TRBV21-1 to TRBJ2-7; TRBD2 is the table's D call, not checked against the DNA. TRBV21-1 represents a pseudogene. This CDR3 region has 15 residues. The CDR3 sequence: CARNGTSGSLSEQYF. The CDR3 coding sequence is TGTGCCAGGAATGGGACTAGCGGGAGCTTGAGCGAGCAGTACTTC.

For the CDR3, the DNA is TGTGCCAGCAGTGAGGCTAGCCACACAGACATTCAGTACTTC. It translates to CASSEASHTDIQYF. The chain couples TRBV2 to TRBJ2-4; possibly TRBD2 for D (5 bases). CDR1 and CDR2 from the germline V gene are SNHLY and FYNNEI. This CDR3 contains 14 residues. Trimming removed 3 bases at V and 8 bases at J, with 14 bases between.

This clone has a handful of counts. This sequence joins TRBV4-2 and TRBJ1-3; D might be TRBD1 (5 bases). The V end was cut by 1 base, the J end by 2 bases, with 15 bases between. From germline, CDR1 is LGHNA and CDR2 YNFKEQ. This CDR3 is built from 17 residues. CDR3 nucleotides: TGTGCCAGCAGCCAAGTTGGAGGGGCCAGTACTGGAAACACCATATATTTT. Amino acids: CASSQVGGASTGNTIYF.

This clone was detected only a few times. The rearrangement joins TRBV5-1 to TRBJ2-6; D ambiguous. V lost 2 bases and J 2 bases, leaving 5 bases between the germline ends. CDR3 length: 14 amino acids. Germline assignment: CDR1 SGHRS and CDR2 YFSETQ. The chain's CDR3 is CASSFNPGANVLTF. The CDR3 coding sequence is TGCGCCAGCAGCTTCAATCCTGGGGCCAACGTCCTGACTTTC.

This clone was detected a few times. The chain carries TRBV27 and TRBJ2-7; TRBD2 might be the D (6 bases). The length of the CDR3 is 14 residues. Germline lookup yields CDR1 MNHEY and CDR2 SMNVEV (reference sequence). V lost 5 bases and J 2 bases, leaving 13 bases between the germline ends. The CDR3 loop reads CASSTAPGAYEQYF. For the CDR3, the DNA is TGTGCCAGCAGTACCGCTCCGGGGGCCTACGAGCAGTACTTC.

The chain joins TRBV5-4 to TRBJ2-2; 8 positions agree with TRBD2. The CDR3 loop spans 13 amino acids. In germline, CDR1 is SGHNT, CDR2 YYREEE (reference sequence). Losses at the gene ends were 10 bases for V and 4 bases for J; bases not matched to a gene: 6. CDR3 amino acids: CAWQREFTGELFF. The CDR3, as DNA: TGTGCCTGGCAGCGGGAGTTCACCGGGGAGCTGTTTTTT. The variable domain in full, with the rest retrieved from reference TRBV5-4 and TRBJ2-2, is ETGVTQSPTHLIKTRGQQVTLRCSSQSGHNTVSWYQQALGQGPQFIFQYYREEENGRGNFPPRFSGLQFPNYSSELNVNALELDDSALYLCAWQREFTGELFFGEGSRLTVL.

This clone has only a few counts. This chain joins TRBV14 and TRBJ2-6; 12 bases are shared with TRBD2. V was clipped by 3 bases and J by 4 bases; unmatched bases: 7. Germline CDR1 is SGHDN and CDR2 is FVKESK. CDR3 length: 18 residues. CDR3 sequence: CASSHLTSGRGGANVLTF. CDR3 DNA sequence: TGTGCCAGCAGCCATTTGACTAGCGGGAGAGGAGGGGCCAACGTCCTGACTTTC.

This clone came up a few times. The chain combines TRBV4-2 with TRBJ2-1; D possibly corresponds to TRBD2 (6 bases). CDR1 and CDR2 from the germline V gene are LGHNA and YNFKEQ. The V gene lost 1 base and the J gene lost 5 bases, with 15 bases spanning the gap. This CDR3 is built from 16 residues. The CDR3 nucleotides read TGTGCCAGCAGCCAAGTGGCGGGGTTACGACACAATGAGCAGTTCTTC. Translating it yields CASSQVAGLRHNEQFF.

CDR3 amino acids: CASIRGLRETQYF. The CDR3 DNA reads as TGTGCCAGCATCCGGGGGTTGAGAGAGACCCAGTACTTC. The chain recombines TRBV2 with TRBJ2-5, with D maybe TRBD2 (6 bases). Germline CDR1 reads SNHLY; CDR2 reads FYNNEI. Trimming took off 7 bases at V and 4 bases at J, with 13 bases between the two ends. This CDR3 spans 13 amino acids.

The chain couples TRBV27 to TRBJ1-3; D remains ambiguous. The germline V gene encodes CDR1 MNHEY and CDR2 SMNVEV (reference sequence). CDR3 length: 14 amino acids. Trimming stripped 3 bases from V and 4 bases from J, with 10 bases between. This CDR3 reads CASSFLGPGNTIYF. The DNA for the CDR3 is TGTGCCAGCAGTTTCCTAGGTCCGGGAAACACCATATATTTT.

This clone was seen a few times. This chain connects TRBV5-8 to TRBJ1-3; D not resolved. The CDR3 consists of 14 residues. The V and J ends lost 1 base and 2 bases respectively, with 7 bases between them. Germline V CDR1 and CDR2: SGHTS, YDEGEE. CDR3 nucleotides: TGTGCCAGCAGCTTGACCGGGGCTGGAAACACCATATATTTT. Its translation: CASSLTGAGNTIYF.

This clone was observed a handful of times. CDR3 sequence: CASSDTEGDTEAFF. CDR3 in DNA: TGTGCCAGCAGCGATACAGAGGGGGACACTGAAGCTTTCTTT. The V and J genes are TRBV13 and TRBJ1-1; maybe TRBD1 (6 bases). CDR3 length: 14 amino acids. Germline CDR1 and CDR2: PRHDT and FYEKMQ (reference sequence). V was clipped by 5 bases and J by 3 bases, with 13 bases between them. The complete variable domain, with remaining parts taken from reference TRBV13 and TRBJ1-1, reads AAGVIQSPRHLIKEKRETATLKCYPIPRHDTVYWYQQGPGQDPQFLISFYEKMQSDKGSIPDRFSAQQFSDYHSELNMSSLELGDSALYFCASSDTEGDTEAFFGQGTRLTVV.